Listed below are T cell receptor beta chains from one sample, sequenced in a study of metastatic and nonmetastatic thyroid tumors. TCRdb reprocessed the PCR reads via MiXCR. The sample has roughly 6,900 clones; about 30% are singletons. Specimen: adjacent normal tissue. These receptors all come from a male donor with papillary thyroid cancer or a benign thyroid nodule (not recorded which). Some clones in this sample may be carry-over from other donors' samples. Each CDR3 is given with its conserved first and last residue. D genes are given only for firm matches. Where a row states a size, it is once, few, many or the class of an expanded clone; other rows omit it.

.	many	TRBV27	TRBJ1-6	CASSPYGVGLDSPLHF	TGTGCCAGCAGTCCCTACGGCGTAGGGTTGGATTCACCCCTCCACTTT
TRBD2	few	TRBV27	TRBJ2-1	CASSSALAGGSYNEQFF	TGTGCCAGCAGTTCTGCCCTAGCGGGGGGCTCCTACAATGAGCAGTTCTTC
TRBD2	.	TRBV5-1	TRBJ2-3	CASSFSGSTDTQYF	TGCGCCAGCAGCTTTAGCGGGAGCACAGATACGCAGTATTTT
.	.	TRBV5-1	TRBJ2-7	CASSLMGQGEQYF	TGCGCCAGCAGCTTGATGGGGCAAGGGGAGCAGTACTTC
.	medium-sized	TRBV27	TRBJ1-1	CASSSAFPMNTEAFF	TGTGCCAGCAGTTCCGCCTTCCCCATGAACACTGAAGCTTTCTTT
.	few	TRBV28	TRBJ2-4	CASIFGWAQNIQYF	TGTGCCAGCATTTTCGGGTGGGCCCAAAACATTCAGTACTTC
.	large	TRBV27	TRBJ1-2	CASSSGRYGYTF	TGTGCCAGCAGTTCTGGGAGATATGGCTACACCTTC
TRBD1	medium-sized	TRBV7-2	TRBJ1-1	CASSLAPGGASEAFF	TGTGCCAGCAGCTTAGCCCCAGGGGGCGCCTCTGAAGCTTTCTTT
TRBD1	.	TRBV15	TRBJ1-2	CATSRVFRLDRGKYGYTF	TGTGCCACCAGCAGAGTTTTCCGACTCGACAGGGGGAAATATGGCTACACCTTC
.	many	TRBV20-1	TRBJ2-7	CSARRGDYEQYF	TGCAGTGCTAGGAGGGGGGACTACGAGCAGTACTTC
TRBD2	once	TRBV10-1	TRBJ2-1	CGSSESGLAGAYEQFF	TGCGGCAGCAGTGAGTCGGGTCTAGCGGGAGCTTATGAGCAGTTCTTC
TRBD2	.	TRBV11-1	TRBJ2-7	CASSTILASSGKVEQYF	TGTGCCAGCAGTACGATATTGGCATCTAGCGGGAAAGTCGAGCAGTACTTC
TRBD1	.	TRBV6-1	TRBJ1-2	CASSSPGQGNYGYTF	TGTGCCAGCAGTTCACCGGGACAGGGAAACTATGGCTACACCTTC
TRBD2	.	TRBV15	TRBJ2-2	CATSRERSGTGLDSNTGELFF	TGTGCCACCAGCAGAGAGAGGAGCGGGACCGGACTTGACTCGAACACCGGGGAGCTGTTTTTT
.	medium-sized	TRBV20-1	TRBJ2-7	CSARMDGIRYEQYF	TGCAGTGCTAGAATGGATGGCATACGTTACGAGCAGTACTTC
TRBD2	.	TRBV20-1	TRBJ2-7	CSGTGTSGGATGYEQYF	TGCAGTGGAACCGGGACTAGCGGGGGGGCTACGGGCTACGAGCAGTACTTC
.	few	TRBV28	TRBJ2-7	CASNPGAVYEQYF	TGTGCCAGCAATCCTGGGGCCGTCTACGAGCAGTACTTC
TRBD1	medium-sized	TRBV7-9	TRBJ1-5	CASSREGDSYQPQHF	TGTGCCAGCAGCCGGGAGGGGGACAGCTATCAGCCCCAGCATTTT
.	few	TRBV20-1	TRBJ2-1	CSAKLRGGWVNNEQFF	TGCAGTGCTAAACTCAGGGGGGGCTGGGTGAACAATGAGCAGTTCTTC
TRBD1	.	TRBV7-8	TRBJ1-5	CASSPHAGGAHF	TGTGCCAGCAGTCCGCATGCAGGGGGGGCACATTTT
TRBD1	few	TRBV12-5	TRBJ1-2	CASGPYRGCYTF	TGTGCTAGTGGTCCATACAGGGGATGCTACACCTTC
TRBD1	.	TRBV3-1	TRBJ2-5	CASSQTGYQETQYF	TGTGCCAGCAGCCAGACAGGGTACCAAGAGACCCAGTACTTC
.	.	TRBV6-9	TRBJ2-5	CASSYEGLGTQYF	TGTGCCAGCAGTTACGAGGGCCTCGGGACCCAGTACTTC
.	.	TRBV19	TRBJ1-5	CASSITGSGDSNQPQHF	TGTGCCAGTAGTATAACAGGTAGCGGGGATAGCAATCAGCCCCAGCATTTT
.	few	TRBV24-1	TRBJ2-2	CATSDLRGVAGELFF	TGTGCCACCAGTGATTTGAGGGGAGTGGCCGGGGAGCTGTTTTTT
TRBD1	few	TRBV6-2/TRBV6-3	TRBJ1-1	CASRRPAGQGYLDTEAFF	TGTGCCAGCAGACGACCAGCCGGACAGGGATATTTGGACACTGAAGCTTTCTTT
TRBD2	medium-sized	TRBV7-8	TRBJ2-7	CASSLSGTAGYEQYF	TGTGCCAGCAGCTTAAGCGGGACTGCTGGGTACGAGCAGTACTTC
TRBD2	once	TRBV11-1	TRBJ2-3	CSSSLGLAGGPTDTQYF	TGTTCCAGCAGCCTGGGACTAGCGGGAGGGCCCACAGATACGCAGTATTTT
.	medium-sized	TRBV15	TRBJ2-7	CATSLDLGYEQYF	TGTGCCACCAGCTTAGACCTTGGCTACGAGCAGTACTTC
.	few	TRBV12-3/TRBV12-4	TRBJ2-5	CASSYMRGAGETQYF	TGTGCCAGCAGTTATATGCGGGGCGCGGGTGAGACCCAGTACTTC
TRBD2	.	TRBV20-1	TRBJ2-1	CSARERGIAGGQRYNEQFF	TGCAGTGCTAGAGAAAGGGGGATAGCGGGAGGGCAAAGGTACAATGAGCAGTTCTTC
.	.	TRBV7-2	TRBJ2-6	CASSLAGTPSGANVLTF	TGTGCCAGCAGCTTAGCCGGTACTCCCTCTGGGGCCAACGTCCTGACTTTC
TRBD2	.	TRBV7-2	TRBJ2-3	CASSFSRTSGRGGTYTQYF	TGTGCCAGCAGCTTTTCCCGGACTAGCGGGAGGGGGGGCACATATACGCAGTATTTT
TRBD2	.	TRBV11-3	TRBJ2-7	CASSPVAGAYEQYF	TGTGCCAGCAGCCCAGTGGCGGGAGCCTACGAGCAGTACTTC
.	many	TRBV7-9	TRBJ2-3	CASSSLGGPADTQYF	TGTGCCAGCAGCTCCCTCGGGGGACCCGCGGATACGCAGTATTTT
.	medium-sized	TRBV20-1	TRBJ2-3	CSAKVAEPTDTQYF	TGCAGTGCTAAAGTAGCGGAACCCACAGATACGCAGTATTTT
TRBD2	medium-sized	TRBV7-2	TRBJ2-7	CASSFRYGGGGEQYF	TGTGCCAGCAGCTTCCGTTACGGGGGGGGAGGCGAGCAGTACTTC
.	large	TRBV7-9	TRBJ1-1	CASSLNTEAFF	TGTGCCAGCAGCTTAAACACTGAAGCTTTCTTT
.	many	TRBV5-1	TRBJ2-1	CASSLAGSTYNEQFF	TGCGCCAGCAGCTTGGCGGGCAGTACCTACAATGAGCAGTTCTTC
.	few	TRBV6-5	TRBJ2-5	CASSYDPNSGQETQYF	TGTGCCAGCAGTTACGACCCCAACTCCGGGCAAGAGACCCAGTACTTC
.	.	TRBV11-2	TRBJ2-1	CASSPRFGSYNEQFF	TGTGCCAGCAGCCCCCGGTTTGGCTCCTACAATGAGCAGTTCTTC
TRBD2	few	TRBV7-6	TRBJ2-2	CASSLGVAGAGELFF	TGTGCCAGCAGCTTAGGAGTGGCGGGGGCCGGGGAGCTGTTTTTT
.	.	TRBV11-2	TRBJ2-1	CASSLSSAYNEQFF	TGTGCCAGCAGCTTAAGTTCCGCGTACAACGAGCAGTTCTTC
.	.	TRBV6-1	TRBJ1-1	CASSRTLANTEAFF	TGTGCCAGCAGTCGGACTCTTGCGAACACTGAAGCTTTCTTT
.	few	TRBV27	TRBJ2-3	CASRTGAVDTQYF	TGTGCCAGCAGAACAGGAGCGGTAGATACGCAGTATTTT
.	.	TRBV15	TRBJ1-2	CATSRVTDRGGGYTF	TGTGCCACCAGCAGAGTTACGGACCGGGGTGGGGGCTACACCTTC
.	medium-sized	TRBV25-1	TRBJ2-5	CASSDHWGLQETQYF	TGTGCCAGCAGTGATCATTGGGGGCTCCAAGAGACCCAGTACTTC
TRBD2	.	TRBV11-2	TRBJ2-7	CASSLGLAGYEQYF	TGTGCCAGCAGCTTAGGGCTAGCGGGATACGAGCAGTACTTC
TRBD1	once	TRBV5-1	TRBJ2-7	CASSLGGQGAYYEQYF	TGCGCCAGCAGCTTGGGGGGACAGGGGGCATACTACGAGCAGTACTTC
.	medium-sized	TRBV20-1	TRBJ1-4	CSVTPGAPGEKLFF	TGCAGTGTCACCCCCGGGGCCCCGGGGGAAAAACTGTTTTTT
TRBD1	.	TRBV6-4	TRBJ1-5	CASGKGAWNQPQHF	TGTGCCAGCGGGAAGGGGGCATGGAATCAGCCCCAGCATTTT
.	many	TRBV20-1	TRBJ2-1	CSALDHDESEQFF	TGCAGTGCACTAGACCACGATGAGAGTGAGCAGTTCTTC
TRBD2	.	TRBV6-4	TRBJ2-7	CASSLVGRESHEQYF	TGTGCCAGCAGCTTAGTGGGGCGGGAGAGTCACGAGCAGTACTTC
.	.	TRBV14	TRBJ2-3	CASSQGIVTSTDTQYF	TGTGCCAGCAGCCAAGGAATAGTCACTAGCACAGATACGCAGTATTTT
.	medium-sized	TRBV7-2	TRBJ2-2	CASSLGASTGELFF	TGTGCCAGCAGCTTAGGCGCGAGCACCGGGGAGCTGTTTTTT